This T cell receptor (beta chain) appears in the sequencing data of a study of T cell clonality in common variable immunodeficiency (dated by TCRdb to about 2015). Study-level results and caveats: Fewer deletions and N-nucleotide insertions were reportedly observed in CVID TCRbeta sequences, and highly modified clones with 13 or more V deletions were reportedly absent from CVID TCRbeta sequences. TCRbeta clonality was higher in CVID subjects than in healthy controls (t-test p = 0.018), and the increase was most characteristic of about a third of subjects. CVID subjects shared fewer TCRbeta clones with each other than healthy controls did (p < 0.0001). According to the authors, finding the cause of the higher clonality in CVID would require sequencing the repertoires of T cell subpopulations. Although equal DNA input was used, an average of roughly 85,000 unique sequences per sample was obtained for controls, compared with approximately 32,000 for CVID samples. Patient heterogeneity within the CVID cohort put limits on correlating repertoire features with clinical complications.

For sequencing, equivalent amounts of genomic DNA were input from CVID and control samples. For every sample, a 60 bp segment covering the rearranged TCRbeta CDR3 region was amplified and then sequenced. The immunoSEQ assay, a bias-corrected multiplex PCR with high-throughput sequencing, was employed for TCRbeta amplification. In the authors' own workflow: Each unique nucleotide sequence was treated as a clone and annotated with V, D and J genes, copy number and frequency. Sequences were labeled productive if in frame, and non-productive if out of frame or containing stop codons. As previously described, clonality was computed from Shannon's entropy. Mean CDR3 Kyte-Doolittle hydropathy was derived from the predicted amino acid sequences of productive clones. Scaled V gene usage was hierarchically clustered using Manhattan distance and complete linkage with the R hclust function. Sharing of clones by CDR3 amino acid sequence was evaluated by resampling 12 repertoires per group over 100 rounds. Repertoires were searched for 65 to 75 published EBV-specific and a few hundred published CMV-specific TCRbeta sequences. Two CVID samples yielding fewer than 10,000 sequences were excluded from analysis, leaving over 35 CVID repertoires. TCRdb carries this immuneACCESS record with in-frame sequences only. Its versions omit some clonotypes, under half of them owing to an unresolved V gene in the studies checked, with the rest unexplained. V, J and clone size are taken as reported in that table, and D and trimming were inferred from the DNA itself. The table records about 45,000 clones for this sample, and not one of them appears only once. The top ten constitute about 0.66% of the sample.

At least ten counts were recorded for this clone. Which antigen it targets is not known. The CDR3 is cut off 3 residues early in the read; its end comes from the germline J gene. V drops 3 bases and J drops 5 bases, leaving 8 bases in between. The CDR3, from cysteine to phenylalanine, totals 12 residues. The DNA covers only part of the CDR3, 27 bases in frame from base 1. CDR1 SQVTM and CDR2 ANQGSEA are derived from the germline V gene. Both CVID patients and healthy controls were predominantly of Caucasian heritage. From each donor, about 4.5 to 9 ml of heparinized peripheral whole blood was collected. Genomic DNA from adults with common variable immune deficiency (CVID) and from healthy adult controls was the source for sequencing TCRbeta CDR3 repertoires. The control group comprised some 22 healthy adult volunteers, around 12 female and approximately ten male, aged roughly 23 to 75 years with a mean age of roughly 32. Diluted blood was density-centrifuged over Hypaque 1077 or Ficoll-Paque to isolate peripheral blood mononuclear cells. Genomic DNA was obtained from unsorted mononuclear cells using either Qiagen column purification or a centrifugation-based method.

The chain is assembled from TRBV29-1 and TRBJ2-1; TRBD1 might be the D gene, on 6 matching bases. The sequencing sample was made of peripheral blood mononuclear cells. This sequence originates from a person aged 18 to 70 in good health. CDR3 DNA (partial): TGCAGCGTTGAGTGGGACAACAATGAG. Translated, it gives CSVEWDNNE. The full-length CDR3 reads as CSVEWDNNEQFF.